This entry is about one TCR beta chain. TCRdb re-called the 5' RACE reads with MiXCR, one entry per CDR3 protein. In the table there are 1.5 million to 2 million distinct CDR3 sequences, more than 30% of which are singletons. This sample stems from a study of identical twins. This sequence was found in a newborn girl in good health. Source material: cord blood.

The DNA for the CDR3 is TGTGCCAGCTCACCAAACTCTCCCCACGAGCAGTACTTC. It is translated as CASSPNSPHEQYF. The chain recombines TRBV18 with TRBJ2-7; D unresolved. Germline-derived CDR1 and CDR2 are KGHSH and LQKENI. This CDR3 has 13 amino acids. The germline V and J ends were trimmed by 2 bases and 5 bases, with 10 bases remaining between them.